This T cell receptor beta chain was observed in a study of CD4 T cells in relation to SARS-CoV-2 and coronaviruses. In the study overall: PBMCs were cultured with antigen for over 8 days before TCR beta sequencing. The restricting HLA molecule for shared crossreactive spike epitopes was mapped.

About this clone: As yet, its antigen is unknown.

CD4+ T cells from unexposed donors were obtained before the COVID-19 pandemic (2011-2018). The cells were cultured for about ten days before CD4+ T cells were isolated. PBMCs were plated at two million per well in IL-2-containing medium. Half the medium was replaced with IL-2 medium on days 3 and 7. Trimming removed 3 bases from V and 3 bases from J; junction bases left unmatched: 4. The germline CDR1 and CDR2 sequences are LGHNA and YNFKEQ. The CDR3 is made up of 14 amino acids. Profiled with immunoSEQ multiplex PCR; TCRdb holds only in-frame clones, not every one. The sample contains 20,000 to 25,000 clones, over 65% of which appear only once.

The gene calls are TRBV4-2 and TRBJ2-7; 8 nucleotides match TRBD1. Sequencing was performed on CD4+ T cells from PBMCs, cultured in vitro. This sequence was found in a human donor in good health. CDR3 protein: CASSQGTGHYEQYF. In nucleotides, the CDR3 is TGTGCCAGCAGCCAGGGGACAGGTCACTACGAGCAGTACTTC.